The present TCR beta chain was sequenced within a study of blood T cell repertoires in COVID-19 (dated by TCRdb to the early 2020s). Study-level background: Collaborator samples came from the United States, Italy and Spain and covered acute and convalescent phases of COVID-19. The material from the prospective study consisted of cDNA or gDNA derived from T cells, B-cell-depleted T cells, or PBMCs. Subjects who had been exposed to COVID-19, were actively infected with it, or had recovered from it provided the deeply sampled blood TCRbeta repertoires that made up the dataset. The repertoires were released in a freely available public database intended as a resource for research on the immune response to SARS-CoV-2. Samples were obtained from the ongoing ImmuneRACE study (first 160 participants) and from 1,000 to 1,500 subjects provided by 6 global collaborators. Sample metadata almost always included a de-identified subject ID, COVID-19 status, age in years and sex. HLA class I and class II types, where available, came from metadata supplied by the sample provider rather than from assay-based typing. Overall study results and their limits: The quantity of clinical and demographic metadata differed by source and by participant and was supplied without curation.

TCRbeta CDR3 regions were amplified from genomic DNA by means of the immunoSEQ Assay, a bias-controlled multiplex PCR. In the authors' own workflow: Within the assay, amplification of reference gene primers was used to estimate how many nucleated cells each sample contained. To quantify the absolute abundance of each unique TCRbeta CDR3 rearrangement, sequence reads were collapsed and filtered. For each sample, productive Simpson clonality was calculated as the square root of Simpson's diversity index over productive rearrangements. TCRdb took this table from immuneACCESS and kept in-frame rearrangements with V and J called. Such tables lack part of the clones; where checked against another copy, unresolved V genes explain under half of the gap, and the rest is unexplained. V and J calls plus clone size are reproduced from that table; the DNA served to infer D and trimming. A total of roughly 250,000 clones appear in this sample, around 85% of them only once. The ten biggest clones cover around 3% of the sample.

This clone was seen once. Its antigen remains unidentified. No base qualities exist here, and no much larger clone lies one base off it. In the prospective study, participants were about 18 to 100 years old, resided in 25 or so geographic areas of the United States, and were enrolled through a virtual design. In the prospective study, participants were assigned to cohorts based on the clinical history participants reported in a screening survey and a study questionnaire. In the prospective study, mobile phlebotomists collected whole blood, serum and a nasopharyngeal or oropharyngeal swab from each participant. Prospective study participants could optionally give additional blood draws and questionnaires over an approximately two-month period. Blood samples from the prospective study were shipped frozen or at room temperature prior to DNA extraction. The clonotype was recovered from a woman in her 40s with acute COVID-19. The sequencing sample was made of PBMCs or T cells enriched from blood (not recorded which).

CDR3 reads: CASIPQGAVYSPLHF. The DNA reads TGTGCCAGCATTCCTCAGGGGGCGGTGTATTCACCCCTCCACTTT. The rearrangement joined TRBV2 to TRBJ1-6; 8 nucleotides in the junction match TRBD1. Looking up the germline V gene yields CDR1 SNHLY and CDR2 FYNNEI. V loses 7 bases at its end and J loses 8 bases; junction bases beyond the gene matches: 10. Inclusive of the bounding cysteine and phenylalanine, the CDR3 is 15 residues long. Just CDR3 DNA is preserved here, 45 bases in frame from base 1.